What follows is one T cell receptor (beta chain) and its context. This CDR3 is 14 amino acids long. Per germline, CDR1 MNHEY and CDR2 SMNVEV (reference sequence). The V end lost 3 bases, the J end lost 8 bases, and 14 bases lay between the germline ends. This sample is drawn from a study of PD-L1 blockade in urothelial cancer. Study summary: Of roughly 30 patients, some 25 were males with bladder-origin urothelial cancer.

As for time point: peripheral blood 6 weeks after treatment start. Sample numbers ranged from 1 to 8 per patient, encompassing pretreatment and on-treatment collections. Libraries were prepared by immunoSEQ multiplex PCR; TCRdb keeps only in-frame clonotypes and omits some of them. The sample has about 50,000 clones, about 85% seen once. The TCR was taken from a man aged 45-65 years with urothelial cancer. Sample: PBMCs, taken around atezolizumab (anti-PD-L1) treatment. The chain couples TRBV27 to TRBJ1-5; tentative D call: TRBD1 (6 bases). The CDR3 loop is CASSFGGALKPQHF. Written as DNA, the CDR3 is TGTGCCAGCAGTTTTGGGGGGGCCCTAAAGCCCCAGCATTTT.